The 23 T cell receptor beta chains below all came from one sample that was sequenced in a study of tumor-infiltrating lymphocytes in primary liver carcinoma. Co-extraction of both nucleic acids (RNA and DNA) used about 18-31 mg of unsorted bulk tissue. The authors made TCR beta cDNA from approximately 500 ng total RNA with a constant-region primer. Slightly modified ARM-PCR served as the procedure for the TCR beta libraries. These libraries came from three rounds of nested multiplex PCR. The opening two PCR rounds, approximately 10 cycles each, paired TRBV1-TRBV30 forward primers with a C-beta reverse primer. MiXCR, run by TCRdb on the multiplex PCR reads, gives a single entry per CDR3 protein. The sample yields approximately 99,000 distinct CDR3 sequences, more than 65% seen once. The specimen sequenced was liver tumor tissue from sampling region 5. The subset was: tumor region T5, tumor centre. The receptors shown here come from a woman aged 55-75 years with primary liver carcinoma and hepatitis B virus infection.

This clonotype was counted ten times or more. V usage is TRBV12-3 or TRBV12-4 and J usage is TRBJ1-6; no clear D gene. This CDR3 has 15 residues. Trimming took 5 bases from V and 1 from J, leaving 9 bases between them. This CDR3 is CASSPEGSYNSPLHF. CDR3 sequence (DNA): TGTGCCAGCAGTCCCGAGGGTTCCTATAATTCACCCCTCCACTTT.

In its sample, this clonotype was seen many times. This chain joins TRBV28 and TRBJ2-4; tentative D call: TRBD1 (6 bases). CDR3 length equals 14 residues. Trimming stripped 2 bases from V and 1 base from J, with 6 bases between. Germline V lookup: CDR1 MDHEN, CDR2 SYDVKM. The CDR3 coding sequence is TGTGCCAGCAGTTTAAGGGGGGCCAAAAACATTCAGTACTTC. Translating gives CASSLRGAKNIQYF. Combining the CDR3 with reference TRBV28 and TRBJ2-4 gives the whole variable domain DVKVTQSSRYLVKRTGEKVFLECVQDMDHENMFWYRQDPGLGLRLIYFSYDVKMKEKGDIPEGYSVSREKKERFSLILESASTNQTSMYLCASSLRGAKNIQYFGAGTRLSVL.

In the case of this clonotype: A much bigger clone sits one base away, suggesting this may be a read error. V gene TRBV6-1 combines with J gene TRBJ2-1, with TRBD2 identical over 8 bases. The germline CDR1 and CDR2 sequences are MNHNS and SASEGT. CDR3 length: 15 residues. This CDR3 is CTSSESSGSYNEQFF. CDR3 in DNA: TGTACCAGCAGTGAATCCAGCGGGAGCTACAATGAGCAGTTCTTC.

In regard to this clonotype: The CDR3 does not end in the conserved phenylalanine or tryptophan, so this is likely a read error. This rearrangement joins TRBV11-2 to TRBJ1-5; 11 bases are a match to TRBD1. CDR1 and CDR2 (germline): SGHAT, FQNNGV. The CDR3 has 14 amino acids. CDR3 sequence (DNA): TGTGCCGGCAGCTTGGGACAGGGGGGGGATCCCCAGCATTCT. This codes for CAGSLGQGGDPQHS.

Comments on this clonotype: A read error may be the cause here, since a much bigger clone is one base away. The CDR3 region has the DNA TGTGTCAGCAGCTGGGGACCAGAGCAGTTCTTC. Translating it yields CVSSWGPEQFF. The chain combines TRBV7-9 with TRBJ2-1; either TRBD1 or TRBD2 may supply D (5 bases each). The CDR3 contains 11 residues. Germline lookup yields CDR1 SEHNR and CDR2 FQNEAQ (reference sequence).

This clonotype appeared once. The junction departs from the called germline gene at one end, perhaps through a read error. This chain uses TRBV11-2 with TRBJ1-6; TRBD1 might be the D (5 bases). This CDR3 region has 15 residues. The germline gives CDR1 SGHAT, CDR2 FQNNGV. In nucleotides, the CDR3 is TGTGCCAACAGCTTAAATCCGGGGGGAAATTCACCCCTTCACTTT. This gives the protein CANSLNPGGNSPLHF.

This clonotype has more than one count but fewer than ten. One base away lies a much larger clone, so this may be a sequencing read error. The CDR3 end shows no conserved phenylalanine or tryptophan, and so a read error is likely. The CDR3 spells CASSLEFSTSYNEQFL. The CDR3 bases are TGTGCCAGCAGCTTGGAATTCTCTACCAGCTACAATGAGCAGTTCCTC. The chain couples TRBV5-6 to TRBJ2-1; unclear D gene. The CDR3 consists of 16 residues. Germline loops: CDR1 SGHDT, CDR2 YYEEEE. V gave up 0 bases and J gave up 3 bases, with 13 bases separating them.

This clonotype has ten or more counts. The chain carries TRBV29-1 and TRBJ1-2; possible D gene TRBD1, 5 bases. Per germline, CDR1 SQVTM and CDR2 ANQGSEA. V was cut by 0 bases and J by 0 bases, with 5 bases left in between. The CDR3 runs to 13 residues. CDR3 nucleotides: TGCAGCGTTGAAGAGACAGCTAACTATGGCTACACCTTC. Translating gives CSVEETANYGYTF.

Notes on this clonotype: The CDR3 does not end in the conserved phenylalanine or tryptophan, so this is likely a read error. This chain connects TRBV6-5 to TRBJ2-4; weak D call: TRBD1 (5 bases). The CDR3 has 17 residues. Germline CDR1 is MNHEY and CDR2 is SVGAGI. The CDR3 DNA follows: TGTGCCAGCAGTTCCCGTGGACATACTTCAGCCAAAATCATTCAGTACCTC. It encodes CASSSRGHTSAKIIQYL.

V usage is TRBV28 and J usage is TRBJ1-4, with D maybe TRBD1 (5 bases). Germline CDR1 reads MDHEN; CDR2 reads SYDVKM. V gave up 1 base and J gave up 4 bases, with 10 bases separating them. The CDR3 has 15 amino acids. The CDR3 reads CASSLLGGDNEKLFF. Written as DNA, the CDR3 is TGTGCCAGCAGTTTATTGGGGGGGGATAATGAAAAACTGTTTTTT.

The chain recombines TRBV28 with TRBJ1-4; D is ambiguous. Per germline, CDR1 MDHEN and CDR2 SYDVKM. V shed 7 bases and J shed 8 bases, with 20 bases lying between them. The CDR3 loop spans 15 amino acids. The CDR3 DNA reads TGTGCCAGCACAAATAGTAACAGCCCTGAGGAAAAACTGTTTTTT. It specifies CASTNSNSPEEKLFF.

This clonotype was observed a few times. The chain links TRBV7-9 to TRBJ2-1; TRBD2 might be the D (5 bases). V shed 5 bases and J shed 5 bases, with 16 bases lying between them. Germline assignment: CDR1 SEHNR and CDR2 FQNEAQ (reference sequence). The CDR3 is 15 amino acids. DNA of the CDR3: TGTGCCAGCAGCGCCTCCGGGGTAATAAACAATGAGCAGTTCTTC. Amino acid sequence: CASSASGVINNEQFF.

Comments on this clonotype: This may be a read error, as it is one base from a much larger clone. Since no conserved phenylalanine or tryptophan closes the CDR3, a read error is the likely cause. The chain uses TRBV28 and TRBJ2-1, with D perhaps matching TRBD2 (7 bases). This CDR3 has 16 amino acids. V shed 1 base and J shed 6 bases, with 16 bases lying between them. The germline V gene encodes CDR1 MDHEN and CDR2 SYDVKM. The DNA of the CDR3 is TGTGCCAGCAGTTTATTTGGCGGGGGCCGCCGCAATGAGCAGTTCTCC. This sequence encodes CASSLFGGGRRNEQFS.

This clonotype was seen only once. Possible read error: a much larger clone is one base away. This chain joins TRBV5-1 and TRBJ2-3, with D uncertain. The CDR3 runs to 14 residues. Trimming cost V 4 bases and J 2 bases, with 11 bases left between them. Per the germline V gene, CDR1 is SGHRS and CDR2 is YFSETQ. As DNA, the CDR3 is TGCGCCAGCAGCCAGGACCATGCCACAGATACGCAGTATTTT. It is translated as CASSQDHATDTQYF.

This clonotype occurred once. The CDR3 does not close with the conserved phenylalanine or tryptophan, likely indicating a read error. Because the CDR3's place on the DNA is in doubt, the DNA is left out and the CDR3 is given as listed by TCRdb. The chain employs TRBV12-3 or TRBV12-4 and TRBJ1-1. The CDR3 spans 12 amino acids, including both terminal residues. Here the CDR3 reads CATRPANTEALV.

Of note for this clonotype: This likely comes from a read error, as the CDR3 has no conserved phenylalanine or tryptophan at its end. The rearrangement joins TRBV11-2 to TRBJ2-7, with 8 nucleotides matching TRBD2. The CDR3 has 16 amino acids. Germline CDR1 reads SGHAT; CDR2 reads FQNNGV. The CDR3 DNA reads TGTACCAGCACGACTCCTGGGCGGGAGGCAAGGGGGGAACAGTACATC. Its protein is CTSTTPGREARGEQYI.

To note about this clonotype: The junction differs from germline at one of its ends, possibly a read error. V and J are TRBV11-2 and TRBJ2-4, with a tentative D call TRBD2 (5 bases). CDR3 length: 14 amino acids. In germline, CDR1 is SGHAT, CDR2 FQNNGV. The CDR3 DNA reads as TGCACCAGCAGCCTAGATCGAGAGGGAAACATTCAGTACTTC. The encoded protein is CTSSLDREGNIQYF.

This clonotype has a single count. Without the conserved terminal phenylalanine or tryptophan, this CDR3 likely stems from a read error. This chain connects TRBV12-3 or TRBV12-4 to TRBJ2-6; no definite D call. Trimming left V 4 bases short and J 2 bases short, with 15 bases between. The CDR3 sequence is 17 residues long. DNA for the CDR3: TGTGCCAGCAGTTCGACTCCAGGAGCGACTGGGGCCAACGTCCTGACTTCC. Protein sequence: CASSSTPGATGANVLTS.

This clonotype was detected many times. J is TRBJ2-2 and V is TRBV4-2; 8 positions agree with TRBD1. The trim removed 6 bases at V and 3 bases at J, leaving 9 bases unmatched. CDR1 LGHNA and CDR2 YNFKEQ come from the germline V gene. This CDR3 has 16 residues. CDR3 coding DNA: TGTGCCAGCAGTCAGCAGGGGGCGCGAGACACCGGGGAGCTGTTTTTT. It encodes CASSQQGARDTGELFF.

The table lists this clonotype with a few counts. This chain links TRBV29-1 with TRBJ2-2, with TRBD2 matching 8 bases. CDR3 length: 14 residues. V gave up 4 bases and J gave up 4 bases; unmatched junction bases: 5. Germline CDR1 SQVTM, CDR2 ANQGSEA. CDR3 DNA sequence: TGCAGCGTTGGTGGGACTAGTGTCACCGGGGAGCTGTTTTTT. Encoded protein: CSVGGTSVTGELFF.

On this clonotype itself: This CDR3 fails to terminate in the conserved phenylalanine or tryptophan, so it likely reflects a read error. This chain links TRBV4-1 with TRBJ1-2; D remains unclear. V lost 7 bases, J lost 9 bases, and 30 bases lay in between. The CDR3 contains 17 residues. Per germline, CDR1 MGHRA and CDR2 YSYEKL. CDR3 loop: CASIQLRLVLVVGSYTL. The CDR3 DNA is TGCGCCAGCATCCAGTTGCGGTTGGTCCTAGTCGTGGGGAGCTACACCTTA.

As to this clonotype: Germline and junction disagree at one end, which may indicate a read error. V and J are TRBV6-6 and TRBJ2-3; D is unresolved. Per the germline V gene, CDR1 is MNHNY and CDR2 is SVGAGI (reference sequence). The CDR3 is 10 residues long. The CDR3 here is CANATDTQYF. CDR3 in DNA: TGTGCCAACGCTACAGATACGCAGTACTTT.

In nucleotides, the CDR3 is TGTGCCAGCAGGGAGTGGGACGATGAGCAGTTCTTC. This codes for CASREWDDEQFF. V and J are TRBV11-3 and TRBJ2-1, with D perhaps TRBD1 or TRBD2 (5 bases each). Between the trimmed V and J ends, which lost 6 bases and 8 bases, there was a span of 11 bases. The CDR3 spans 12 residues. Germline CDR1 reads SGHNT; CDR2 reads YENEEA.